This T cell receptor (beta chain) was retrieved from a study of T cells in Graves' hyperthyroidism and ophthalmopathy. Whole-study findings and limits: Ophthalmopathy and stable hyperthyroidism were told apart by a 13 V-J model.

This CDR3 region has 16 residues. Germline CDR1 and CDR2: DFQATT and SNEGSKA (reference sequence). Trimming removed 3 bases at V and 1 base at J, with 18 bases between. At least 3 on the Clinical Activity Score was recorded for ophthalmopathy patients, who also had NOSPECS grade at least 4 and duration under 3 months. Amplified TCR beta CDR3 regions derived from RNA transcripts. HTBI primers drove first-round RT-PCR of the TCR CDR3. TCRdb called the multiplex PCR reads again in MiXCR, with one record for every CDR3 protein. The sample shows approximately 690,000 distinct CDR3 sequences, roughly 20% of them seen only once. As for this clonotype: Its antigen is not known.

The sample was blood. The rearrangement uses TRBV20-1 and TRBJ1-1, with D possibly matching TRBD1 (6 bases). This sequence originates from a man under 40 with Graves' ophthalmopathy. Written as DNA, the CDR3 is TGCAGTGCTAGGGTATTTGATAGGACAGCGAACACTGAAGCTTTCTTT. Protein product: CSARVFDRTANTEAFF.